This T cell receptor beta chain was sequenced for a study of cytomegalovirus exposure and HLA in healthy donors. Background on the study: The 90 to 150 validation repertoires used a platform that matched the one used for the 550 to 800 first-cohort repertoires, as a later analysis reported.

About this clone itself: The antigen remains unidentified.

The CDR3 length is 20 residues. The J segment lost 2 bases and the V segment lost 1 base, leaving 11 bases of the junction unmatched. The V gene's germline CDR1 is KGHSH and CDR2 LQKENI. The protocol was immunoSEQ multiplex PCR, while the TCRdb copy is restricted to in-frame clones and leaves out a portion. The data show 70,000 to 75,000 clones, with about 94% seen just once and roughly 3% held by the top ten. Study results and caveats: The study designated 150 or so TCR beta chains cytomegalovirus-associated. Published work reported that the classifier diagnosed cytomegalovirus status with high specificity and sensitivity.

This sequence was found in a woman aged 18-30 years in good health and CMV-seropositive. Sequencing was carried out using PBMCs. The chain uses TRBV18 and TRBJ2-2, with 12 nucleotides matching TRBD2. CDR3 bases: TGTGCCAGCTCACCACGGGCCGGACTAGCGGGGCGTATTAACACCGGGGAGCTGTTTTTT. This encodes CASSPRAGLAGRINTGELFF.